This T cell receptor beta chain was sequenced for a study of T-cell reconstitution after alpha-beta-depleted transplantation in children. With regard to this clonotype: Its antigen is still unknown.

Study-wide points: Expanded graft clones, several hundred of them, were reportedly the source of alpha-beta T cells about two months after transplant. At one year after transplant, newly produced T cells mostly accounted for T-cell counts and diversity. For some patients, TCRbeta diversity was high at day 60 because of recipient T cells and thymic progenitors that survived.

CDR1 and CDR2 from the germline V gene are SGHRS and YFSETQ. This CDR3 is 13 amino acids long. The V end lost 7 bases, the J end lost 2 bases, and 11 bases lay between the germline ends. TCRbeta library preparation incorporated unique molecular identifiers. Each CDR3 protein gets one entry after TCRdb re-called the PCR reads with MiXCR. The sample shows about 240,000 distinct CDR3 sequences, around 25% of them seen only once. V usage is TRBV5-1 and J usage is TRBJ2-3; D unclear. The material was PBMCs, obtained before TCRalphabeta/CD19-depleted stem cell transplant. This sequence was found in a girl aged 2 to 10 with Fanconi anemia, due to receive a stem cell transplant. DNA for the CDR3: TGCGCCAGCGCTCGAACCGCCACAGATACGCAGTATTTT. This gives the protein CASARTATDTQYF.